A single T cell receptor beta chain is shown here with its context. This clone was picked up one time. The antigen it recognizes is unknown. No qualities accompany the bases; no much larger clone lies one base away. The data were taken from a study of blood T cell repertoires in COVID-19 (dated by TCRdb to 2020 to 2021). In the study overall: Collaborator samples came from the United States, Italy and Spain and covered acute and convalescent phases of COVID-19. The prospective study material was composed of cDNA or gDNA derived from T cells, B-cell-depleted T cells, or PBMCs. Deeply sampled blood TCRbeta repertoires from subjects exposed to, actively infected with, or recovered from COVID-19 were included in the dataset. The repertoires were made available in a free public database intended to serve as a resource for research on the immune response to SARS-CoV-2. The samples were drawn from the first 160 participants of the ongoing ImmuneRACE study and from 1,254 subjects provided by 6 global collaborators. A de-identified subject ID, COVID-19 status, age in years and sex were almost always included in the sample metadata. Where available, HLA class I and class II types were obtained from metadata supplied by the sample provider rather than from assay-based typing.

At the junction V is shortened by 2 bases and J by 7 bases, with 15 bases in between. The CDR3 goes from the cysteine to the phenylalanine over 14 residues. The read is trimmed to its CDR3 DNA, 42 bases read in frame from base 1. Taken from the germline V gene, the CDR1 and CDR2 loops are SGHRS and YFSETQ. Collaborating institutions collected whole blood in K2EDTA tubes following their own protocols. Collaborator samples were shipped for TCRbeta analysis as frozen whole blood, isolated PBMCs, or DNA extracted from either sample type. The study at large found these results: How much clinical and demographic metadata was included differed by source and by participant, and the metadata was provided uncurated.

TCRbeta CDR3 regions were amplified from genomic DNA using the immunoSEQ Assay, a bias-controlled multiplex PCR. Per the original workflow: The number of nucleated cells in each sample was estimated by amplification of reference gene primers within the assay. Sequence reads were collapsed and filtered to measure the absolute abundance of every unique TCRbeta CDR3 rearrangement. Productive Simpson clonality was computed per sample as the square root of Simpson's diversity index over productive rearrangements. The source is immuneACCESS, and TCRdb retained only in-frame sequences with V and J called. Part of the clones is not carried over; for the studies checked, unresolved V genes explain less than half of this, and the remainder is unexplained. V and J calls and clone size are those listed in that table; D and trimming were worked out from the DNA. This sample gives about 60,000 clones in total; about nine tenths of them show up just once. Over 9.5% of the sample belongs to the ten largest clones.

This sequence was found in a human donor with acute or convalescent COVID-19. The donor label of this sample is uncertain. The rearrangement combines TRBV5-1 with TRBJ2-5, and perhaps TRBD1 as D gene, on 6 matching bases. Sequencing was carried out using peripheral blood. The DNA sequence follows: TGCGCCAGCAGCTTAACAGGGCCCATCGGGACCCAGTACTTC. Translated, this is CASSLTGPIGTQYF.